These T cell receptor beta chains were read from a single sample in a study of cytomegalovirus exposure and HLA in healthy donors. TCRdb's table, derived via immunoSEQ multiplex PCR, lists solely in-frame clones and lacks some. Seen here are 77,000 or so clones, 60% to 85% observed once, and the top ten hold 1.5% to 2%. Sequenced: PBMCs. These receptors were collected from a man aged 40-50 years in good health and CMV-seronegative. The CDR3 runs from the conserved cysteine through the conserved F or W. Each record gives: clone size, J gene, D gene, V gene, CDR3 protein, CDR3 DNA. D genes are given only for firm matches. Some rows have no size entry. The others give once, few or many, or a class for an expanded clone.

size: .
J: TRBJ1-2
D: .
V: TRBV6-6
CDR3: CASSLHGIPHGYTF
DNA: TGTGCCAGCAGTCTACACGGGATACCCCATGGCTACACCTTC

size: .
J: TRBJ2-7
D: TRBD1
V: TRBV6-5
CDR3: CASSYSRQGDSEQYF
DNA: TGTGCCAGCAGTTACTCCAGACAGGGGGACAGCGAGCAGTACTTC

size: .
J: TRBJ2-2
D: TRBD2
V: TRBV2
CDR3: CASRPLAGVTGELFF
DNA: TGTGCCAGCAGACCTCTAGCGGGAGTGACCGGGGAGCTGTTTTTT

size: .
J: TRBJ2-3
D: .
V: TRBV19
CDR3: CASSIMAGSDTQYF
DNA: TGTGCCAGTAGTATTATGGCGGGGTCTGATACGCAGTATTTT

size: .
J: TRBJ2-4
D: .
V: TRBV10-3
CDR3: CAISENFRAEPKNIQYF
DNA: TGTGCCATCAGTGAAAATTTTAGAGCGGAACCTAAAAACATTCAGTACTTC

size: .
J: TRBJ1-5
D: TRBD1
V: TRBV19
CDR3: CASSHRDRGLGGGQPQHF
DNA: TGTGCCAGTAGTCACCGGGACAGGGGGCTCGGGGGTGGTCAGCCCCAGCATTTT

size: .
J: TRBJ2-7
D: .
V: TRBV7-6
CDR3: CASSLGGGGQSSYEQYF
DNA: TGTGCCAGCAGCTTAGGGGGCGGGGGCCAGAGCTCCTACGAGCAGTACTTC

size: .
J: TRBJ1-5
D: .
V: TRBV5-1
CDR3: CASSLGGQLGNQPQHF
DNA: TGCGCCAGCAGCTTGGGGGGGCAACTGGGCAATCAGCCCCAGCATTTT

size: few
J: TRBJ2-7
D: .
V: TRBV7-6
CDR3: CASSLNRELDEQYF
DNA: TGTGCCAGCAGCTTAAACAGGGAATTAGACGAGCAGTACTTC

size: .
J: TRBJ2-5
D: TRBD2
V: TRBV12-5
CDR3: CASGSGTSGDLQETQYF
DNA: TGTGCTAGTGGTTCCGGGACTAGCGGGGACCTCCAAGAGACCCAGTACTTC

size: .
J: TRBJ2-3
D: TRBD2
V: TRBV6-6
CDR3: CASSFRLAGTDTQYF
DNA: TGTGCCAGCAGTTTCCGACTAGCGGGAACAGATACGCAGTATTTT

size: .
J: TRBJ2-3
D: TRBD1
V: TRBV27
CDR3: CASSLSGQGPDTQYF
DNA: TGTGCCAGCAGTTTATCGGGACAGGGCCCAGATACGCAGTATTTT

size: few
J: TRBJ2-7
D: TRBD2
V: TRBV7-6
CDR3: CASSLTSGRDEQYF
DNA: TGTGCCAGCAGCCTGACTAGCGGGAGGGACGAGCAGTACTTC

size: .
J: TRBJ1-4
D: TRBD1
V: TRBV7-8
CDR3: CASRTPGQTNEKLFF
DNA: TGTGCCAGCAGGACCCCGGGACAGACTAATGAAAAACTGTTTTTT

size: .
J: TRBJ2-7
D: TRBD2
V: TRBV19
CDR3: CATLGRGSTPEQYF
DNA: TGTGCCACTTTAGGGCGCGGGAGTACTCCCGAGCAGTACTTC

size: .
J: TRBJ2-7
D: TRBD2
V: TRBV27
CDR3: CASSFVSASGRNEQYF
DNA: TGTGCCAGCAGTTTCGTCTCGGCTAGCGGGAGGAACGAGCAGTACTTC

size: .
J: TRBJ2-3
D: TRBD1
V: TRBV7-3
CDR3: CASSARGRDTQYF
DNA: TGTGCCAGCAGCGCAAGGGGGCGCGATACGCAGTATTTT

size: once
J: TRBJ2-3
D: TRBD2
V: TRBV14
CDR3: CASSQAGVRDTQYF
DNA: TGTGCCAGCAGCCAGGCGGGAGTAAGGGATACGCAGTATTTT

size: .
J: TRBJ1-5
D: .
V: TRBV4-2
CDR3: CASSGEGVSQPQHF
DNA: TGTGCCAGCAGCGGGGAGGGGGTAAGTCAGCCCCAGCATTTT

size: few
J: TRBJ2-4
D: TRBD2
V: TRBV28
CDR3: CASSGLAGVGGSQYF
DNA: TGTGCCAGCAGTGGACTAGCGGGAGTCGGGGGCAGTCAGTACTTC

size: .
J: TRBJ1-1
D: .
V: TRBV18
CDR3: CASSPSRYVMNTEAFF
DNA: TGTGCCAGCTCACCTTCGCGGTACGTCATGAACACTGAAGCTTTCTTT

size: .
J: TRBJ1-2
D: .
V: TRBV7-8
CDR3: CASSSLGLHYGYTF
DNA: TGTGCCAGCAGCTCCCTTGGGCTTCACTATGGCTACACCTTC

size: few
J: TRBJ2-3
D: .
V: TRBV29-1
CDR3: CSGGSDTQYF
DNA: TGCAGCGGTGGCTCAGATACGCAGTATTTT

size: .
J: TRBJ2-1
D: TRBD2
V: TRBV5-1
CDR3: CASGTLGTSGGNEQFF
DNA: TGCGCCAGCGGTACTCTCGGGACTAGCGGGGGTAATGAGCAGTTCTTC

size: once
J: TRBJ2-7
D: TRBD1
V: TRBV7-8
CDR3: CASSVRGTGSMGQYF
DNA: TGTGCCAGCAGCGTCAGAGGGACAGGGTCGATGGGGCAGTACTTC

size: .
J: TRBJ2-3
D: TRBD2
V: TRBV5-8
CDR3: CASTVAGVGSSTDTQYF
DNA: TGTGCCAGCACCGTAGCGGGAGTGGGGTCTAGCACAGATACGCAGTATTTT

size: .
J: TRBJ2-2
D: .
V: TRBV7-2
CDR3: CASSPGVSLGGELFF
DNA: TGTGCCAGCAGCCCCGGAGTCTCCCTGGGCGGGGAGCTGTTTTTT

size: .
J: TRBJ1-2
D: .
V: TRBV4-1
CDR3: CASSQRTAPNYGYTF
DNA: TGCGCCAGCAGCCAGCGGACAGCGCCTAACTATGGCTACACCTTC

size: .
J: TRBJ2-2
D: TRBD2
V: TRBV27
CDR3: CASSTLSSGRPTNTGELFF
DNA: TGTGCCAGCAGCACCCTTTCTAGCGGGAGGCCAACCAACACCGGGGAGCTGTTTTTT

size: .
J: TRBJ1-5
D: .
V: TRBV28
CDR3: CASSFINQPQHF
DNA: TGTGCCAGCAGTTTCATCAATCAGCCCCAGCATTTT

size: few
J: TRBJ2-5
D: .
V: TRBV9
CDR3: CASSETNGETQYF
DNA: TGTGCCAGCAGCGAGACTAACGGGGAGACCCAGTACTTC

size: .
J: TRBJ1-5
D: TRBD1
V: TRBV5-5
CDR3: CASRSGTGNQPQHF
DNA: TGTGCCAGCAGGTCCGGGACAGGGAATCAGCCCCAGCATTTT